The subject of this entry is one T cell receptor (beta chain). What this receptor recognizes is not known. No base qualities exist here, and no much larger clone lies one base off it. The sample originates from a study of blood T cells in healthy people across ages (dated by TCRdb to 2013 to 2016). Study-wide context: Template switching captured roughly one uniquely barcoded TCR beta cDNA molecule per two T cells in model experiments. To track age-related changes in TCR beta repertoire diversity, the study relied on deep sequencing normalized with unique cDNA molecular identifiers. Donors were grouped into four age groups: young (average about 15 years), middle-aged (roughly 40), aged (about 59) and long-lived (about 89). Donors of different ages were randomly distributed across sequencing lanes to avoid experimental bias. The study analyzed two additional independent replicas of 1 million unique cDNA reads from the same blood draw for two donors, one aged 18 to 29 and one aged 80 or older.

Libraries came from 5' RACE. TCRdb records Illumina HiSeq 2500 as the sequencer. The second PCR ran for about 7 to 11 cycles and used a J-beta primer mix along with a sample-barcoded 5' primer. Each TCR beta cDNA molecule received a unique molecular identifier from a template-switch 5' adaptor carrying 12 random nucleotides. Each sample yielded at least 2.5 million CDR3-containing paired-end reads. All of the RNA was converted into first-strand cDNA using the Mint cDNA synthesis kit, with a TRBC-specific oligonucleotide serving as the primer. Following uracil-DNA glycosylase treatment, a first 18-cycle PCR with universal primers M1SS and BC2_uni_R was performed on all cDNA. The authors' pipeline ran thus. Each sample was normalized by randomly selecting 1 million high-quality reads, each carrying a distinct molecular identifier. Reads with shared molecular identifiers were discarded instead of being binned into consensus sequences. MiTCR, run with a Q25 quality threshold and the strictest error-elimination algorithm, handled CDR3 identification, clonotype clustering and error correction. A nonparametric unseen species model using Euler transformation provided a lower-bound estimate of total TCR beta diversity. TCRdb applied fastp at Q25 and MiXCR to the public reads, then kept only in-frame beta chains. Rows with a matching CDR3 protein are joined into one entry that keeps the most common DNA and genes. The V and J calls here are based on TCRdb, not the publication. The sample table shows a few hundred thousand distinct CDR3 sequences, and roughly half are seen once. About 54% of the sample rests with the top ten.

The donors were roughly 40 Caucasian individuals from Russia, aged 6 to 90 years, who were systemically healthy. Each donor gave around 9.8 milliliters of peripheral blood, collected into EDTA-treated Vacutainer tubes. PBMCs were isolated by Ficoll-Paque density-gradient centrifugation, with at least 6 million obtained per sample. Trizol reagent was used to extract total RNA from the PBMCs, yielding at least 5.5 micrograms per sample. Naive CD45RAhigh/CD27high T cell percentages were measured by flow cytometry on a PBMC aliquot from every donor. Broader findings and caveats from the paper: The percentage of naive T cells measured by flow cytometry correlated strongly with observed TCR beta diversity. As age increased, observed TCR beta diversity per million T cells dropped in a roughly linear way, and a significant reduction was already evident by age 40. Compared with the aged group, the long-lived group had more naive CD4+ T cells, fewer expanded clones and increased TCR diversity, suggesting age selection. Conclusive comparison of naive and antigen-experienced compartments was prevented by the profiling of bulk unsorted PBMCs. Estimates of total diversity from one million sequenced T cells were regarded as lower bounds and underestimates. Because donor CMV infection status was unknown, age-related changes in expanded clonotypes were potentially confounded.

The germline V gene (reference sequence) gives CDR1 as MNHNY and CDR2 as SVGAGI. The CDR3 has 13 amino acids, counting the end cysteine and phenylalanine. The kept DNA is CDR3 alone, 39 bases in frame from the first base. Here V drops 7 bases and J drops 7 bases, and the junction holds 7 bases not matched to any gene. Sequences were obtained from blood. The chain was built from TRBV6-6 and TRBJ2-7, and TRBD1 matches 10 of the central bases. This receptor was obtained from a man aged 55 to 69 in good health. The encoded CDR3 is CASKGQGFGEQYF. The DNA sequence is TGTGCCAGCAAGGGACAGGGGTTTGGGGAGCAGTACTTC.